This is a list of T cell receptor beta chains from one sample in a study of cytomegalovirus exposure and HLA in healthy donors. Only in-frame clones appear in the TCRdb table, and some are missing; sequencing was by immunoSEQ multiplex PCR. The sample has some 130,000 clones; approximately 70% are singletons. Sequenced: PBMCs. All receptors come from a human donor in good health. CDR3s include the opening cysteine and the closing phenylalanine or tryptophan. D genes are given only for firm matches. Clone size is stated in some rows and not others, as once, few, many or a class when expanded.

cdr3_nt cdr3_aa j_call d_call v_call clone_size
TGTGCCAGCAGCTTGGAGGGGGTGAGGGCTTTCTTT CASSLEGVRAFF TRBJ1-1 NA TRBV5-4 NA
TGTGCCAGTAGTTTAATGAGTCAAAGCGAGCAGTACTTC CASSLMSQSEQYF TRBJ2-7 NA TRBV19 NA
TGTGCCAGCAGCCCTGGACACCTTAGCGGTCTTCGGGGCGGGGAGCTGTTTTTT CASSPGHLSGLRGGELFF TRBJ2-2 NA TRBV7-9 few
TGCGCCAGCAGCTTGATGAGTAACGGCTACAATGAGCAGTTCTTC CASSLMSNGYNEQFF TRBJ2-1 NA TRBV5-1 few
TGTGCCAGCAGCTTCATAGCGGGAGGGCCCTCAACAGATACGCAGTATTTT CASSFIAGGPSTDTQYF TRBJ2-3 TRBD2 TRBV11-2 NA
TGTGCCAGCTCACCCGGGACTAGCGGGAGGTACAATGAGCAGTTCTTC CASSPGTSGRYNEQFF TRBJ2-1 TRBD2 TRBV18 NA
TGTGCCAGCAGGCGTCCCGGGACAGGGGAAGGTGAGCAGTTCTTC CASRRPGTGEGEQFF TRBJ2-1 TRBD1 TRBV2 NA
TGTGCCAGCCTGCCCCTCGGTCGGTTGAACACTGAAGCTTTCTTT CASLPLGRLNTEAFF TRBJ1-1 NA TRBV7-9 few
TGTGCCAGCACCTTCGGGGGGAACACCATATATTTT CASTFGGNTIYF TRBJ1-3 NA TRBV28 NA
TGTGCCAGTTCGTTCAGCGGATACTCCTACAATGAGCAGTTCTTC CASSFSGYSYNEQFF TRBJ2-1 NA TRBV19 few
TGTGCCAGCAGCCACTTAGCGGGAGGGCCTCGGAATGAGCAGTTCTTC CASSHLAGGPRNEQFF TRBJ2-1 TRBD2 TRBV7-6 NA
TGTGCCAGCAGTGCCAAGCCAGGAAACACCATATATTTT CASSAKPGNTIYF TRBJ1-3 NA TRBV6-1 few
TGTGCCAGCAGTTACTCTCAGGAAAAGAGAGATCAGCCCCAGCATTTT CASSYSQEKRDQPQHF TRBJ1-5 NA TRBV6-6 few
TGCAGTGCAGGGGTCACAGATACGCAGTATTTT CSAGVTDTQYF TRBJ2-3 NA TRBV20-1 NA
TGTGCCAGCTCACCGGCGGGACAGGGCGGTGAAAAACTGTTTTTT CASSPAGQGGEKLFF TRBJ1-4 TRBD1 TRBV18 NA
TGTGCCAGCAGCTTGGGCCCGGACTCCTTATCCTACGAGCAGTACTTC CASSLGPDSLSYEQYF TRBJ2-7 NA TRBV5-4 few
TGTGCCAGCAGCCAACTACGGACTAGCGGCTACGAGCAGTACTTC CASSQLRTSGYEQYF TRBJ2-7 TRBD2 TRBV7-8 NA
TGTGCCAGCAGCTCCCCCCTAGGAGGTTCGAACACCGGGGAGCTGTTTTTT CASSSPLGGSNTGELFF TRBJ2-2 NA TRBV11-2 NA
TGTGCCAGCAGCGCGGACAATGAGCAGTTCTTC CASSADNEQFF TRBJ2-1 NA TRBV2 NA
TGCGCCAGCAGCTTGGGAGCCCAAGAGACCCAGTACTTC CASSLGAQETQYF TRBJ2-5 NA TRBV5-1 few
TGTGCCAGCAGCACATGGACTAGCGGCCTCTACGAGCAGTACTTC CASSTWTSGLYEQYF TRBJ2-7 TRBD2 TRBV7-2 few
TGTGCCAGCAGCGCGCGGGACGGGAGCTCCTACGAGCAGTACTTC CASSARDGSSYEQYF TRBJ2-7 NA TRBV9 NA
TGTGCTAGTGGTTTGGCCCGGGGAAGGGAGACCCAGTACTTC CASGLARGRETQYF TRBJ2-5 NA TRBV12-5 NA
TGTGCCAGCAGACGGGACACTGAAGCTTTCTTT CASRRDTEAFF TRBJ1-1 NA TRBV6-5 NA
TGTGCCAGCAGGTACGGGACAGGGGGTGAAAAACTGTTTTTT CASRYGTGGEKLFF TRBJ1-4 TRBD1 TRBV27 NA
TGTGCCAGCAGTTTAGGTGTCACCCACTACTCCTACGAGCAGTACTTC CASSLGVTHYSYEQYF TRBJ2-7 NA TRBV27 NA